Listed here are 9 T cell receptor beta chains from one sample, sequenced in a study of cytomegalovirus exposure and HLA in healthy donors. The table came from immunoSEQ multiplex PCR; TCRdb's copy has only in-frame clones and leaves some out. The sample holds over 200,000 clones, 87% seen once. The sample taken for sequencing was PBMCs. These receptors were collected from a woman aged 18 to 35 in good health and CMV-seropositive.

The V and J genes are TRBV4-2 and TRBJ2-2; 8 nucleotides match TRBD1. CDR1 is LGHNA, CDR2 YNFKEQ, per germline. Germline trimming cut 4 bases from V and 4 bases from J; bases unmatched to any gene: 8. The CDR3 covers 16 residues. The CDR3 DNA reads TGTGCCAGCAGCCGATCCGGGACAGGCACCACCGGGGAGCTGTTTTTT. Amino acids: CASSRSGTGTTGELFF.

The J gene is TRBJ1-4, the V gene TRBV27; possibly TRBD1 for D (5 bases). V was clipped by 5 bases and J by 0 bases, with 13 bases between them. Germline-derived CDR1 and CDR2 are MNHEY and SMNVEV (reference sequence). The CDR3 has 16 amino acids. The CDR3 nucleotides read TGTGCCAGCAGTCCTACCCGGGGGGCAACTAATGAAAAACTGTTTTTT. This translates into CASSPTRGATNEKLFF.

The chain links TRBV2 to TRBJ2-7, with 9 bases matching TRBD1. The CDR3 contains 15 residues. V shed 1 base and J 0 bases; nucleotides not matched to a gene: 1. CDR1 and CDR2 from the germline V gene are SNHLY and FYNNEI. The CDR3 coding sequence is TGTGCCAGCAGTGAAGACAGGGGGCTCTCCTACGAGCAGTACTTC. Residues: CASSEDRGLSYEQYF.

This chain connects TRBV7-2 to TRBJ2-3; a weak D match, TRBD1 (6 bases). Per the germline V gene, CDR1 is SGHTA and CDR2 is FQGNSA. There are 15 residues in the CDR3. With 9 bases removed from V and 0 bases from J, the gap between germline ends came to 16 bases. The CDR3: CARRPLGGSTDTQYF. The CDR3 bases are TGTGCCAGGCGCCCATTAGGGGGAAGCACAGATACGCAGTATTTT.

This rearrangement joins TRBV18 to TRBJ2-7; maybe TRBD1 (6 bases). Germline assignment: CDR1 KGHSH and CDR2 LQKENI. The V gene lost 3 bases and the J gene lost 5 bases, with 20 bases spanning the gap. The CDR3 is 16 amino acids. CDR3 amino acids: CASSPPIRGRGDEQYF. The CDR3 DNA is TGTGCCAGCTCACCGCCCATCAGGGGAAGGGGTGACGAGCAGTACTTC. Complete variable domain (other parts from reference TRBV18 and TRBJ2-7): NAGVMQNPRHLVRRRGQEARLRCSPMKGHSHVYWYRQLPEEGLKFMVYLQKENIIDESGMPKERFSAEFPKEGPSILRIQQVVRGDSAAYFCASSPPIRGRGDEQYFGPGTRLTVT.

The chain carries TRBV28 and TRBJ2-7, with 11 bases lining up with TRBD2. V gave up 7 bases and J gave up 2 bases; unmatched junction bases: 7. This CDR3 is 15 amino acids long. The germline V gene has CDR1 MDHEN and CDR2 SYDVKM. CDR3 loop: CASTSSGRNPYEQYF. The CDR3 bases are TGTGCCAGCACTTCTAGCGGGAGGAATCCCTACGAGCAGTACTTC.

This clone appeared once. The chain employs TRBV19 and TRBJ2-5, with D possibly matching TRBD1 (6 bases). The CDR3 spans 13 residues. V was trimmed by 6 bases and J by 0 bases, leaving 8 bases between them. CDR1 and CDR2 (germline): LNHDA, SQIVND (reference sequence). CDR3 protein: CASRQGNQETQYF. CDR3 sequence (DNA): TGTGCCAGTAGGCAGGGGAACCAAGAGACCCAGTACTTC.

The rearrangement uses TRBV15 and TRBJ2-1; the D gene is possibly TRBD2 (6 bases). V lost 8 bases, J lost 0 bases, and 14 bases lay in between. The CDR3 loop spans 15 amino acids. CDR1 and CDR2 from the germline V gene are LNHNV and YYDKDF (reference sequence). CDR3 protein: CATRRDLSSYNEQFF. The DNA of the CDR3 is TGTGCCACCCGGCGGGACCTCAGCTCCTACAATGAGCAGTTCTTC.

The V call is TRBV30, the J call TRBJ1-1; 7 bases match TRBD1. Trimming at V came to 5 bases and at J to 7 bases, leaving 7 bases not matched to a gene. Germline-derived CDR1 and CDR2 are GTSNPN and SVGIG (reference sequence). This CDR3 has 12 residues. The CDR3 reads CAWHTTGLEAFF. The CDR3 DNA sequence: TGTGCCTGGCATACGACAGGGCTTGAAGCTTTCTTT. The full variable domain, in which reference TRBV30 and TRBJ1-1 provide the parts outside the CDR3, is SQTIHQWPATLVQPVGSPLSLECTVEGTSNPNLYWYRQAAGRGLQLLFYSVGIGQISSEVPQNLSASRPQDRQFILSSKKLLLSDSGFYLCAWHTTGLEAFFGQGTRLTVV.